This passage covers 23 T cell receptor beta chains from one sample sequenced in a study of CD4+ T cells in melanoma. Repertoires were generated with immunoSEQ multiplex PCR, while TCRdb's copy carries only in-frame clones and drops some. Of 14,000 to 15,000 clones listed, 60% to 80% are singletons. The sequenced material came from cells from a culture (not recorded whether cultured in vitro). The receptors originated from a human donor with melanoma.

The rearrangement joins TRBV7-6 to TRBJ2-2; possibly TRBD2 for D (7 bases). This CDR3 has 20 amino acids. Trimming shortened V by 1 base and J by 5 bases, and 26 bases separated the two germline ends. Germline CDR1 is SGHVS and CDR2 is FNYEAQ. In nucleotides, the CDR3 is TGTGCCAGCAGCTTAGTCGGTCCAACGCGGGGGCCCGGTGGGACCGGGGAGCTGTTTTTT. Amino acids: CASSLVGPTRGPGGTGELFF.

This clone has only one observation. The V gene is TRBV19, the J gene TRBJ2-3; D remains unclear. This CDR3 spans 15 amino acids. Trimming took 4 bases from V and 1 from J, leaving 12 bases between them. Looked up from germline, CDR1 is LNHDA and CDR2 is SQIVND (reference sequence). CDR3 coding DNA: TGTGCCAGTAGTAGGCTCTCCAGGCGCACAGATACGCAGTATTTT. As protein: CASSRLSRRTDTQYF.

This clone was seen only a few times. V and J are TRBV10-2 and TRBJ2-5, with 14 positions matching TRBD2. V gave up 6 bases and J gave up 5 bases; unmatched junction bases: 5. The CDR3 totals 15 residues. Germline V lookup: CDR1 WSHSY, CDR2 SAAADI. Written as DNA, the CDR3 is TGCGCCAGCAGAGGGACTAGCGGGGGCCGGGAGACCCAGTACTTC. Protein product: CASRGTSGGRETQYF.

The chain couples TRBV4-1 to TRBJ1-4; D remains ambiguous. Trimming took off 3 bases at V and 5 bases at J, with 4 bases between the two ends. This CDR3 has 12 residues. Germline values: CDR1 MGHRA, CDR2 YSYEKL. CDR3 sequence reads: CASSQRNEKLFF. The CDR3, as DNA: TGCGCCAGCAGCCAGAGGAATGAAAAACTGTTTTTT.

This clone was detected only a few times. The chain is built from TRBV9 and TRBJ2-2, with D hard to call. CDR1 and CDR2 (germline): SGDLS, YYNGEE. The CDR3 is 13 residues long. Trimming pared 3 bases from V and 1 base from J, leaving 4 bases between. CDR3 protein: CASSDLNTGELFF. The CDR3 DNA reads TGTGCCAGCAGCGACCTGAACACCGGGGAGCTGTTTTTT. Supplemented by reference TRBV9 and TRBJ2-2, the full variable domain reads DSGVTQTPKHLITATGQRVTLRCSPRSGDLSVYWYQQSLDQGLQFLIQYYNGEERAKGNILERFSAQQFPDLHSELNLSSLELGDSALYFCASSDLNTGELFFGEGSRLTVL.

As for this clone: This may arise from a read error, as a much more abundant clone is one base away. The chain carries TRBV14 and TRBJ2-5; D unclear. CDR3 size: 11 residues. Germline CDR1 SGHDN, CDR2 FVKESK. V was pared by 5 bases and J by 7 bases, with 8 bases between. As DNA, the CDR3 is TGTGCCAGCAGCTCCTCCGGGACCCAGTACTTC. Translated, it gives CASSSSGTQYF.

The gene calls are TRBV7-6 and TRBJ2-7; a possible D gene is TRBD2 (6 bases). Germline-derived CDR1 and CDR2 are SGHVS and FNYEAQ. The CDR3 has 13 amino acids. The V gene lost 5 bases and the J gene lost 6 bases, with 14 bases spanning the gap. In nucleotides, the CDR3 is TGTGCCAGCAGCCAGGACCCGCGGGGCGAGCAGTACTTC. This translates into CASSQDPRGEQYF.

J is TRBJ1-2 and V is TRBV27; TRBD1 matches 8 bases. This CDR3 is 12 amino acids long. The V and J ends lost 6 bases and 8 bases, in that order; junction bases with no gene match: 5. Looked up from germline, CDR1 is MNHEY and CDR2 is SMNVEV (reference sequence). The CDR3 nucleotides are TGTGCCAGCAGAACAGGGGGTAAGGGCTACACCTTC. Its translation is CASRTGGKGYTF.

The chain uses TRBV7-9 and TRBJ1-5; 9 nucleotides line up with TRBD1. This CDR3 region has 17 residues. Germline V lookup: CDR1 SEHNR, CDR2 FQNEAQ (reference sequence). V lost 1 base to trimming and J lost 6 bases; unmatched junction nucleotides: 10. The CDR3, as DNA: TGTGCCAGCAGCTTAGTAGAACCGGGACAGGGCCGTCAGCCCCAGCATTTT. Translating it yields CASSLVEPGQGRQPQHF.

CDR3 sequence reads: CASSIGQDTEAFF. The CDR3 nucleotides are TGTGCCAGCAGCATAGGTCAGGACACTGAAGCTTTCTTT. V and J are TRBV11-3 and TRBJ1-1; D is uncertain. V was pared by 5 bases and J by 3 bases, with 10 bases between. The germline V gene has CDR1 SGHNT and CDR2 YENEEA. This CDR3 is built from 13 residues.

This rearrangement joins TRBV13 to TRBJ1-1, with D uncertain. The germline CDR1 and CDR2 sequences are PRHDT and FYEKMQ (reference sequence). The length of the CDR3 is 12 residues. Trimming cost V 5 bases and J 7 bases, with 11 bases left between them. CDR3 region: CASSPGWGEAFF. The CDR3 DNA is TGTGCCAGCAGCCCCGGATGGGGTGAAGCTTTCTTT.

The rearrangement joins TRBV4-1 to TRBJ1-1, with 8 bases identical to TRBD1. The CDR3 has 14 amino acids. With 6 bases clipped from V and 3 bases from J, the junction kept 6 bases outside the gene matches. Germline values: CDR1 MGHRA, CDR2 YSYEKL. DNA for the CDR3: TGCGCCAGCAGGGACAGGGAGGTCGACACTGAAGCTTTCTTT. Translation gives CASRDREVDTEAFF.

CDR3 in DNA: TGTGCCAGCAGCAAAACCCATGTCGACAGCACAAACCAAGAGACCCAGTACTTC. The encoded protein is CASSKTHVDSTNQETQYF. The chain employs TRBV21-1 and TRBJ2-5; TRBD1 is the table's D call, not checked against the DNA. TRBV21-1 is given as a pseudogene. There are 18 residues in the CDR3.

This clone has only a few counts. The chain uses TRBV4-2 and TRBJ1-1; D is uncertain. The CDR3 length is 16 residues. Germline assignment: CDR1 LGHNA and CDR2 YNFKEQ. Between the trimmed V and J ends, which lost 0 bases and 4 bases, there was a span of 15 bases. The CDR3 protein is CASSQEVGRALTEAFF. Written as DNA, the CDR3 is TGTGCCAGCAGCCAAGAAGTGGGCAGAGCCCTCACTGAAGCTTTCTTT.

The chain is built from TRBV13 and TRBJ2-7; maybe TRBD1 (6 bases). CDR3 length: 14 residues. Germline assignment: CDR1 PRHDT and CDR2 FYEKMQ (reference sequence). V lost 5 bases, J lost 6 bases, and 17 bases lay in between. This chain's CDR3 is CASSLRGQLSEQYF. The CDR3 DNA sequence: TGTGCCAGCAGCCTCAGGGGACAACTTTCCGAGCAGTACTTC.

The CDR3 is CASLTLRGANTGELFF. The CDR3 DNA sequence: TGTGCCAGCCTAACTCTTCGCGGGGCGAACACCGGGGAGCTGTTTTTT. The rearrangement uses TRBV11-2 and TRBJ2-2, with D perhaps TRBD2 (6 bases). CDR1 and CDR2 from the germline V gene are SGHAT and FQNNGV. The CDR3 is 16 amino acids. Between the trimmed V and J ends, which lost 8 bases and 0 bases, there was a span of 16 bases.

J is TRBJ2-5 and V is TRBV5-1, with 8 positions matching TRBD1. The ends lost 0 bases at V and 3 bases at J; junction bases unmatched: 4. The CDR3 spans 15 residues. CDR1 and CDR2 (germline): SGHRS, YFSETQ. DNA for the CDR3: TGCGCCAGCAGCTTGGTGGGGACAGGTGAAGAGACCCAGTACTTC. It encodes CASSLVGTGEETQYF.

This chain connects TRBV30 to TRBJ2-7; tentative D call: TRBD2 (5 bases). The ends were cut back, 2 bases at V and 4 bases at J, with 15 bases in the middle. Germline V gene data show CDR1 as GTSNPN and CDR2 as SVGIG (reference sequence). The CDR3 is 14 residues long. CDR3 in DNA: TGTGCCTGGAGTAAAAGGATCTCGGGGTACGAGCAGTACTTC. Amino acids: CAWSKRISGYEQYF.

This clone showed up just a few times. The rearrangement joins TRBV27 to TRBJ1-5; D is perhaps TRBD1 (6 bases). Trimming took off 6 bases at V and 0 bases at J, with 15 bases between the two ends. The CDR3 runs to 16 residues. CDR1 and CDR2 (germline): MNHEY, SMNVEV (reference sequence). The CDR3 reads CASRVRGAYSNQPQHF. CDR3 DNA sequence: TGTGCCAGCAGGGTAAGGGGGGCCTATAGCAATCAGCCCCAGCATTTT.

The CDR3 sequence is CAISESPPSDTQYF. CDR3 DNA: TGTGCCATCAGTGAGTCGCCCCCGTCAGATACGCAGTATTTT. The chain joins TRBV10-3 to TRBJ2-3, with D unclear. CDR1 is ENHRY and CDR2 is SYGVKD in the germline V gene. The V end was cut by 0 bases, the J end by 4 bases, with 8 bases between. This CDR3 has 14 amino acids.

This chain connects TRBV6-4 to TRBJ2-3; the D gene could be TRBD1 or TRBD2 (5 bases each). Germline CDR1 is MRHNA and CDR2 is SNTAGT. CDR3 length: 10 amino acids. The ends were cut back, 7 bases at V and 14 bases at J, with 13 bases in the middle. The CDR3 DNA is TGTGCCAGCACTGGGGACGGTAGGTATTTT. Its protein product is CASTGDGRYF.

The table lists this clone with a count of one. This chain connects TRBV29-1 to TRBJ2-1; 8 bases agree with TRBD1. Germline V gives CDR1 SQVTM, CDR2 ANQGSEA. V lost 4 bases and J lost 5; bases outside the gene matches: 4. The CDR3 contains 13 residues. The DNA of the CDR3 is TGCAGCGTTGTAGGACAGGGAAACAATGAGCAGTTCTTC. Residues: CSVVGQGNNEQFF.

The CDR3 nucleotides read TGCGCCAGCAGCTTGGATCCGGGACAGGGCTTCAACGAGCAGTACTTC. Encoded protein: CASSLDPGQGFNEQYF. The V and J genes are TRBV5-1 and TRBJ2-7; 9 bases map to TRBD1. The V segment lost 0 bases and the J segment 5 bases; nucleotides outside the gene matches: 9. Germline CDR1 SGHRS, CDR2 YFSETQ. The CDR3 has 16 amino acids. The entire variable domain, with the rest obtained from reference TRBV5-1 and TRBJ2-7, is as follows: KAGVTQTPRYLIKTRGQQVTLSCSPISGHRSVSWYQQTPGQGLQFLFEYFSETQRNKGNFPGRFSGRQFSNSRSEMNVSTLELGDSALYLCASSLDPGQGFNEQYFGPGTRLTVT.